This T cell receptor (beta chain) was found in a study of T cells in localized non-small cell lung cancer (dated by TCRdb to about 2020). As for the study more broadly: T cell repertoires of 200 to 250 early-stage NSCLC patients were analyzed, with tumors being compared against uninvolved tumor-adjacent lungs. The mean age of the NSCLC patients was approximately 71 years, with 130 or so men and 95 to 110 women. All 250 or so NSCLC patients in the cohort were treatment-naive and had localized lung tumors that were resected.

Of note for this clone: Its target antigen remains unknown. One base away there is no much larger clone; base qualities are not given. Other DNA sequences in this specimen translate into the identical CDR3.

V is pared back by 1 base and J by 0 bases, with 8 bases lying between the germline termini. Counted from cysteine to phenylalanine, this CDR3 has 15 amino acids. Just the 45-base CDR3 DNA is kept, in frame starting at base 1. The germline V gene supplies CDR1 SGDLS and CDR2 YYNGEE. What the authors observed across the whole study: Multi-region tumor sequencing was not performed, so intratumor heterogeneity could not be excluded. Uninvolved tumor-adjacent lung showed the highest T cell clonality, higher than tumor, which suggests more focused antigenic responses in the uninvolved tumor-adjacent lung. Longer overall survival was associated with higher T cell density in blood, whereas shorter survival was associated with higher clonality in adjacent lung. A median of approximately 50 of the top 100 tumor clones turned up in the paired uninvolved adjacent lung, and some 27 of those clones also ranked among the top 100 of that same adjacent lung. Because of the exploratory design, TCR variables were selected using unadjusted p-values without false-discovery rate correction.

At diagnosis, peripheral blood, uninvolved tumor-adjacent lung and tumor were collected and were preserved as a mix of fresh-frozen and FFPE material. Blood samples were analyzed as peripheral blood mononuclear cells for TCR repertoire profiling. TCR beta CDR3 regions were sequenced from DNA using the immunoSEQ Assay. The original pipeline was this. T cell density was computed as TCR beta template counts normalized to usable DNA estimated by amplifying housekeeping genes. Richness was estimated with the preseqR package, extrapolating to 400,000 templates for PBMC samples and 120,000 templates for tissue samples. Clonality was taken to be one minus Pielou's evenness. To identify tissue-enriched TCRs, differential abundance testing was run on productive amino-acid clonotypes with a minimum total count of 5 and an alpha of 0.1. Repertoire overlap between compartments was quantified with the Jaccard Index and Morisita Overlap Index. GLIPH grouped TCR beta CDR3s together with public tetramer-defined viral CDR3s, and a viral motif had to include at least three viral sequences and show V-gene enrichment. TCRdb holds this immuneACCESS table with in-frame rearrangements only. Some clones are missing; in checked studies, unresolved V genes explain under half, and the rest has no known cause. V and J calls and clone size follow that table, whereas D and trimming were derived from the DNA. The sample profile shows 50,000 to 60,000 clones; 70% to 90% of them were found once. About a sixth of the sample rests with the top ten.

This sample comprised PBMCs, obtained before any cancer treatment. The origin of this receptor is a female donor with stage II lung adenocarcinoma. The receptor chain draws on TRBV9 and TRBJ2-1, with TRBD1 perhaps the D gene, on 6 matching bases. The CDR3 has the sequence CASSVRDISYNEQFF. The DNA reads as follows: TGTGCCAGCAGCGTACGGGACATCTCCTACAATGAGCAGTTCTTC.